This T cell receptor (beta chain) was sequenced for a study of shared clonotypes between healthy human individuals. This table comes from immunoSEQ multiplex PCR, and its TCRdb copy is limited to in-frame clones, with some not included. The data contain around 610,000 clones, about 96% of them singletons. The CDR3 extends over 15 amino acids. Germline V gene sequence: CDR1 LNHDA, CDR2 SQIVND (reference sequence). V was cut by 1 base and J by 5 bases, with 12 bases left in between. Naive CD8 cells comprised CD45RO-negative, CCR7-positively selected cells, excluding terminally differentiated effector memory CD45RA+ cells.

Sequencing used naive CD8+ T cells sorted from blood. This clonotype was obtained from a woman aged 25 to 39 in good health. This chain joins TRBV19 and TRBJ2-1, with D perhaps TRBD2 (5 bases). CDR3 sequence reads: CASSIADLGNNEQFF. Here the CDR3 DNA reads TGTGCCAGTAGTATAGCGGACTTGGGGAACAATGAGCAGTTCTTC.